This T cell receptor beta chain stems from a study of T-cell memory formation after mild COVID-19. Study as a whole: Largely donor-specific TCR clusters were found.

This clonotype was picked up a small number of times. The antigen remains unidentified. Study-wide findings and caveats: There was a balanced CD4/CD8 profile in clones contracting day 15 to 85, and later expanders leaned CD4+.

TCR alpha and TCR beta cDNA libraries carrying sample barcodes and UMIs came from 5'RACE with constant-segment primers. Each CDR3 protein is one row after TCRdb ran MiXCR on the 5' RACE reads. The sample consists of around 250,000 distinct CDR3 sequences, roughly 14% of them appearing once. This CDR3 is built from 16 residues. Germline values: CDR1 KGHSH, CDR2 LQKENI. Trimming left V 2 bases short and J 7 bases short, with 20 bases between. Sequencing was carried out using PBMCs or a T cell subset sorted from them (not recorded which). The origin of this receptor is an adult woman who had mild COVID-19 (a few samples of this study predate the infection). Cell type and time point are not known. This chain uses TRBV18 with TRBJ1-2, with D possibly being TRBD1 (5 bases). CDR3 region: CASSPSSGGVSPGYTF. Here the CDR3 DNA reads TGTGCCAGCTCACCATCCTCGGGGGGGGTCTCCCCTGGCTACACCTTC. Looking up the rest from reference TRBV18 and TRBJ1-2 gives the full variable domain: NAGVMQNPRHLVRRRGQEARLRCSPMKGHSHVYWYRQLPEEGLKFMVYLQKENIIDESGMPKERFSAEFPKEGPSILRIQQVVRGDSAAYFCASSPSSGGVSPGYTFGSGTRLTVV.